Included here is one T cell receptor (beta chain) sequence, with context. Its specific antigen is unknown. Within one base of it there is no much larger clone, and no base qualities were kept. The record originates from a study of cytomegalovirus exposure and HLA in healthy donors (dated by TCRdb to 2017 to 2019). Broadly, across the study: An earlier analysis of approximately 590 of the donors reported 250 to 300 Gb of sequence data and some 120 million unique TCR beta sequences from some 180 million T cells. An early release that covered several hundred HLA-typed donors contained approximately 300 gigabases of sequencing data and around 85 million unique TCR sequences. The genetic ancestry cluster associated with self-reported Caucasian donors included roughly 84% of the 398 genotyped donors. The study aimed to test whether cataloging public T cell receptors could reveal signatures of past pathogen exposure. The study profiled the T cell repertoires of hundreds of subjects by immunosequencing and related them to cytomegalovirus serostatus. Besides the first cohort of 550 to 750 subjects, a separate validation cohort made up of roughly 130 different subjects was used. To predict cytomegalovirus infection status, the study combined high-throughput TCR immunosequencing, statistical association of individual TCRs with disease status, and machine learning. A later analysis re-examined previously published TCR beta repertoires from hundreds of donors and added high-resolution HLA genotyping to investigate patterns of TCR occurrence. Rather than using new phenotypic data, the later analysis identified candidate immune exposures from TCR beta sequences and from how often those sequences occurred across donors. An earlier analysis of 587 of the donors used high-throughput TCR beta sequencing to judge whether each TCR beta V gene segment behaved as functional or pseudogenic. Donor age, sex, ethnicity and CMV serostatus were collected together with the repertoire data. Genome-wide SNP genotypes for about 65% of the roughly 670 donors were used in a later genetic analysis, which treated that subset as a discovery cohort. All discovery cohort repertoires had been generated using a single sequencing platform. HLA typing covered class I and class II loci at four-digit resolution. The number of typed donors differed by locus: roughly 620-640 for A, B, C, DRB1 and DQB1; some 500 for DQA1; 606 for DPA1; and roughly 470 for DPB1. Because of strong linkage in the cohort, four to six DR-DQ haplotypes were treated as single units for association and clustering. On average, around 230,000 unique TCR beta nucleotide sequences were sequenced per donor among about 400 genotyped donors of the cohort, with roughly 18% of those sequences being non-productive.

The cohort was made up of about 670 healthy bone marrow donors. At the time of sampling, every cohort member was nominally healthy, though immune exposures that went unrecorded were likely present. The donor was CMV seropositive and was included in the group of approximately 310 seropositive cohort members. Each donor provided a peripheral blood sample, and peripheral blood mononuclear cells were used for TCR beta sequencing. Genomic DNA was extracted from the blood cell samples with the Qiagen DNeasy Blood Extraction Kit. The library was generated by the immunoSEQ multiplex PCR assay. The multiplex PCR relied on a mix of 60 forward primers for TCR Vbeta segments and 13 reverse primers for TCR Jbeta segments. A multiplex PCR assay on genomic DNA amplified the CDR3 region of rearranged TCR beta genes. Amplified TCR beta libraries were sequenced as 87-base-pair reads on the Illumina HiSeq System. In the original analysis: In a later analysis, 77 million or so unique TCR beta chains were counted across the 690 or so repertoires, and around 10 million of these chains were shared by at least two donors. Raw reads were error-corrected and collapsed into unique sequences by a nearest-neighbor algorithm in which closely related sequences were merged to remove PCR and sequencing errors. To assign V, D and J gene segments, CDR3 sequences were aligned to IMGT reference sequences. Each retained sequence needed at least a six-nucleotide match to both a V gene segment and a J gene segment. Rearrangements were classified as productive when the CDR3 lacked stop codons and remained in frame with V and J, and all other rearrangements were classified as non-productive. CDR3 was defined according to IMGT convention as the region running from the second conserved V-encoded cysteine to the conserved J-encoded phenylalanine. In an earlier analysis of approximately 500 of the donors, sequences lacking an unambiguous match to a single V gene segment were excluded. In an earlier analysis of 587 of the donors, a V segment was called functional when productive rearrangements were above 56.7%, and segregating when the standard deviation between donors exceeded 5%. A statistical classification framework was built for diagnosing cytomegalovirus status from the catalog of TCR beta chain sequences. A later analysis assigned V and J genes by comparing TCR nucleotide sequences with IMGT/GENE-DB human TR gene sequences. Using the TCRdist pipeline, a later analysis assigned CDR3 sequences along with most-parsimonious VDJ recombination scenarios. In a later analysis, each TCR beta chain was defined by its CDR3 amino acid sequence together with its V-gene family, and reads lacking a unique V-gene family were excluded. In a later analysis, 450 to 600 highly shared, low-generation-probability nucleotide sequences were removed to address suspected cross-contamination and a sequencing artifact. For each public chain, a later analysis derived a clonal expansion index from normalized ranks of inferred template counts within each repertoire. Generation probabilities in a later analysis came from a VDJ recombination model fitted to out-of-frame rearrangements, and those results were checked against IGoR. In a later analysis, hypergeometric tests were used to score TCR-TCR, TCR-HLA and TCR-CMV co-occurrence, with a repertoire-size bias correction applied to TCR pairs. False discovery rates were estimated in a later analysis by permuting HLA or CMV assignments 20 times. In a later analysis, co-occurring TCRs were grouped with DBSCAN, and TCRdist sequence similarity was added when clustering was performed within HLA-allele-positive subsets. For co-occurrence clustering, repertoires with fewer than 30,000 or more than 120,000 public chains were excluded, along with roughly 5 repertoires with anomalous nucleotide sharing. TCRdb retrieved this table from immuneACCESS and kept in-frame rearrangements only. Not all clones are present; in checked studies, unresolved V genes account for under half, and no reason is known for the remainder. The DNA was the basis for D and trimming; V, J and clone size are from that table. The sample table records about 130,000 clones; 82% of these occur just once. Roughly 10% of the sample goes to the ten largest clones.

V loses 3 bases, J loses 3 bases, and the germline ends lie 8 bases apart. Taken from the germline V gene (reference sequence), the CDR1 and CDR2 loops are SEHNR and FQNEAQ. Its CDR3 holds 13 amino acids, cysteine through phenylalanine. Of the read, only the CDR3 DNA is kept; its 39 bases are in frame from base 1. Findings and caveats that apply to the study as a whole: The classifier was reported to diagnose cytomegalovirus status with high specificity and sensitivity in both the original cohort and the validation cohort. Three of the identified cytomegalovirus-associated TCR beta chains were confirmed in vitro to be specific for cytomegalovirus antigens. A cluster of highly shared sequence variants was judged likely to represent a technical artifact of the sequencing pipeline. This cohort had only TCR beta chains sequenced, and the lack of alpha or paired-chain data limited which features could be detected. Roughly uniform sequencing depth across donors was assumed in presence/absence analyses, although this assumption may not hold. According to a later analysis, parvovirus B19, influenza, CMV and Epstein-Barr virus appeared linked to several top co-occurrence clusters. An association between a missense DCLRE1C variant and V-gene and J-gene trimming of TCR beta chains was found in a later genetic analysis and replicated in an independent cohort. Linkage disequilibrium might explain the correlated functional status among segregating V segments, but an unknown experimental factor could not be excluded. HLA typing was unavailable for some donors at each locus, so association tests used only the typed subset. CMV serostatus was the only immune exposure information available for the cohort. Some IMGT-functional V segments, including TRBV6-2 and TRBV6-3, could not be distinguished by the 87-base-pair reads and were therefore excluded. In the study, 164 TCR beta chains were listed as associated with cytomegalovirus. In an earlier analysis of some 540 of the donors, most TCR beta V segments appeared in productive rearrangements about 87% or about 30% of the time, broadly matching IMGT annotations. Most TCR sequences were seen in very few donors, while some public TCRs were found in many individuals. Specific HLA alleles were associated with roughly 16,000 TCR beta sequences at a false discovery rate of 0.05 in a later analysis. A later analysis found that most CMV-associated TCR beta chains appeared HLA-restricted, with HLA associations seemingly driven largely by CMV exposure. When HLA alleles, especially DR and DQ, strongly co-occurred, attributing TCR associations to individual alleles was difficult. The authors suggested that the approach could potentially be generalized to other disease states and immunological phenotypes. Compared with the approximately 700-donor mean, donors in an Asian-associated ancestry cluster had fewer N-insertions in productive TCRs, according to a later genetic analysis. A further reported finding was that TCR beta sequences accurately predicted the HLA-A and HLA-B alleles for most subjects in the first cohort. According to a later analysis, TCR association rates differed among HLA loci, with DRB1 alleles showing the most associated TCRs and HLA-C alleles showing the fewest. In a later analysis, HLA-associated TCR beta chains were found to be more clonally expanded and to have lower generation probabilities than equally common non-associated chains. Because counts were too low, 15 or so rarely observed V segments, including chromosome 9 orphons, were excluded from the earlier analysis of a few hundred of the donors.

The sequenced material came from PBMCs. The chain is assembled from TRBV7-9 and TRBJ2-5, with TRBD1 perhaps the D gene, on 5 matching bases. This TCR was recovered from a male donor in good health and CMV-seropositive. The sequenced DNA: TGTGCCAGCAGCTTCGTAGGGGAAGAGACCCAGTACTTC. It specifies CASSFVGEETQYF. With the rest looked up from the reference TRBV7-9 and TRBJ2-5 genes rather than sequenced, the full variable domain is DTGVSQNPRHKITKRGQNVTFRCDPISEHNRLYWYRQTLGQGPEFLTYFQNEAQLEKSRLLSDRFSAERPKGSFSTLEIQRTEQGDSAMYLCASSFVGEETQYFGPGTRLLVL.